One and the same sample provided the 8 T cell receptor beta chains below, sequenced in a study of T cell responses to AZD1222 COVID-19 vaccine. Using immunoSEQ multiplex PCR, the repertoire was profiled, and TCRdb retains in-frame clones only, with some absent. The sample has about 130,000 clones; approximately 85% are singletons. The sample here was peripheral blood, taken on day 0 of AZD1222 vaccination. The receptors shown here come from an adult in good health.

V and J are TRBV2 and TRBJ2-5, with D uncertain. The J call is doubtful: the DNA matches TRBJ2-7 better. Per the germline V gene, CDR1 is SNHLY and CDR2 is FYNNEI. This CDR3 region has 12 residues. The CDR3 DNA reads as TGTGCCAGCTTGGGCAGGCCCCTCGAGCAGTACTTC. This gives the protein CASLGRPLEQYF.

The chain carries TRBV4-2 and TRBJ1-4; D is unclear. CDR1 is LGHNA, CDR2 YNFKEQ, per germline. The CDR3 length is 14 residues. V was shortened by 1 base and J by 7 bases, with 10 bases between the two germline ends. CDR3 protein: CASSQAGVGEKLFF. CDR3 nucleotide sequence: TGTGCCAGCAGCCAAGCCGGGGTCGGTGAAAAACTGTTTTTT.

The chain links TRBV28 to TRBJ1-2, with 8 nucleotides matching TRBD1. V lost 7 bases to trimming and J lost 6 bases; unmatched junction nucleotides: 13. CDR3 size: 15 residues. Germline CDR1 MDHEN, CDR2 SYDVKM. The CDR3 DNA sequence: TGTGCCAGCAAGCCGGCAGGGGGCTGGGGGGATGGCTACACCTTC. This sequence encodes CASKPAGGWGDGYTF.

The rearrangement joins TRBV7-2 to TRBJ1-3; D is ambiguous. Germline assignment: CDR1 SGHTA and CDR2 FQGNSA. The CDR3 contains 16 residues. V lost 4 bases and J lost 0, with 13 bases in between. The CDR3 bases are TGTGCCAGCAGCTCCCCGGGTGATTTCTCTGGAAACACCATATATTTT. It codes for CASSSPGDFSGNTIYF.

V is TRBV5-1 and J is TRBJ1-1, with D unclear. With 0 bases removed from V and 1 base from J, the gap between germline ends came to 7 bases. The length of the CDR3 is 14 residues. Germline V CDR1 and CDR2: SGHRS, YFSETQ. CDR3 protein: CASSLDGTNTEAFF. The CDR3 DNA is TGCGCCAGCAGCTTGGACGGAACGAACACTGAAGCTTTCTTT. The variable domain in full, with the rest retrieved from reference TRBV5-1 and TRBJ1-1, is KAGVTQTPRYLIKTRGQQVTLSCSPISGHRSVSWYQQTPGQGLQFLFEYFSETQRNKGNFPGRFSGRQFSNSRSEMNVSTLELGDSALYLCASSLDGTNTEAFFGQGTRLTVV.

This chain uses TRBV7-6 with TRBJ2-7; D may be TRBD1 or TRBD2 (5 bases each). Germline V gives CDR1 SGHVS, CDR2 FNYEAQ. The CDR3 loop spans 15 amino acids. V lost 6 bases, J lost 2 bases, and 17 bases lay in between. The CDR3 nucleotides are TGTGCCAGCAGTCACGGGACCCCCCGGGCCTACGAGCAGTACTTC. Translation gives CASSHGTPRAYEQYF.

The chain links TRBV27 to TRBJ2-2; 7 bases match TRBD2. V lost 1 base to trimming and J lost 5 bases; unmatched junction nucleotides: 4. CDR1 is MNHEY and CDR2 is SMNVEV in the germline V gene (reference sequence). The CDR3 has 15 amino acids. CDR3 region: CASSLFWEGTGELFF. CDR3 nucleotide sequence: TGTGCCAGCAGTTTATTTTGGGAGGGGACCGGGGAGCTGTTTTTT.

Details on this clone: One end of the junction is discordant with germline, which a read error may explain. The chain is built from TRBV2 and TRBJ1-3, with a possible D match to TRBD1 (6 bases). Germline CDR1 and CDR2: SNHLY and FYNNEI. This CDR3 contains 14 residues. The CDR3 sequence: CAGSYRDSGNTIYF. The DNA of the CDR3 is TGTGCCGGCAGCTACAGGGACTCTGGAAACACCATATATTTT.